This TCR beta chain was documented in a study of T cell changes during pregnancy in multiple sclerosis. Measured with immunoSEQ multiplex PCR; TCRdb has only the in-frame clones, and not every one. The data contain roughly 80,000 clones, roughly 93% of them singletons. The V and J ends lost 5 bases and 3 bases, in that order; junction bases with no gene match: 14. This CDR3 contains 19 residues. Germline lookup yields CDR1 SGHAT and CDR2 FQNNGV. The clonotype comes from a female donor with multiple sclerosis, enrolled in a pregnancy study. The rearrangement links TRBV11-2 to TRBJ2-1; TRBD2 matches 12 bases. Sequenced here: peripheral blood, sampled in the first trimester of pregnancy. The CDR3 region is CASSPGLRLAGVGYNEQFF. CDR3 DNA sequence: TGTGCCAGCAGCCCCGGTTTAAGACTAGCGGGAGTGGGCTACAATGAGCAGTTCTTC.